The 11 T cell receptor beta chains below all came from one sample that was sequenced in a study of identical twins. TCRdb ran MiXCR on the 5' RACE reads and lists one entry per CDR3 protein. In the table there are fewer than 650,000 distinct CDR3 sequences, about 7% of which are singletons. The sample was also linked to a second study, of yellow fever vaccine responses in identical twins.

The sequenced material came from PBMCs. The receptors were gathered from a woman younger than 35 in good health.

This clonotype has a count of ten or more. The chain employs TRBV10-3 and TRBJ2-3; D is undetermined. CDR1 is ENHRY, CDR2 SYGVKD, per germline. The V end was cut by 0 bases, the J end by 2 bases, with 9 bases between. The CDR3 sequence is 15 residues long. CDR3 in DNA: TGTGCCATCAGTGAGTCGTCTCAGGCCACAGATACGCAGTATTTT. Amino acids: CAISESSQATDTQYF.

This clonotype was seen only a few times. The chain joins TRBV12-3 or TRBV12-4 to TRBJ2-7; D is undetermined. This CDR3 is 12 amino acids long. V lost 6 bases and J lost 5, with 11 bases in between. CDR3 sequence: CASSYFQDEQYF. CDR3 in DNA: TGTGCCAGCAGCTATTTCCAGGACGAGCAGTACTTC.

This chain joins TRBV28 and TRBJ1-5; possibly TRBD1 for D (6 bases). Trimming took 6 bases from V and 7 from J, leaving 10 bases between them. This CDR3 is built from 12 residues. In germline, CDR1 is MDHEN, CDR2 SYDVKM. For the CDR3, the DNA is TGTGCCAGCAGGCCAGGGGTACAGCCCCAGCATTTT. This encodes CASRPGVQPQHF.

There are many counts of this clonotype. J is TRBJ1-1 and V is TRBV6-1; possibly TRBD1 for D (6 bases). Trimming cost V 6 bases and J 7 bases, with 18 bases left between them. Per the germline V gene, CDR1 is MNHNS and CDR2 is SASEGT. The CDR3 is 14 amino acids. The CDR3 region has the DNA TGTGCCAGCAGACTCCGGAGCGGGACATTTGAAGCTTTCTTT. Its translation: CASRLRSGTFEAFF.

The chain joins TRBV18 to TRBJ1-4; D is undetermined. This CDR3 has 14 amino acids. The germline V gene has CDR1 KGHSH and CDR2 LQKENI. Trimming removed 5 bases at V and 5 bases at J, with 12 bases between. This CDR3 is CASSYSGLNEKLFF. The DNA for the CDR3 is TGTGCCAGCTCATACTCAGGCCTCAATGAAAAACTGTTTTTT.

The rearrangement links TRBV5-6 to TRBJ2-7; a weak D match, TRBD2 (7 bases). The CDR3 runs 17 residues. The V gene lost 3 bases and the J gene lost 6 bases, with 25 bases spanning the gap. Germline V gives CDR1 SGHDT, CDR2 YYEEEE. In DNA form, the CDR3 reads TGTGCCAGCAGCTCTCTGGGAAGGAGGGGGGGAAGAGGCGAGCAGTACTTC. This translates into CASSSLGRRGGRGEQYF.

The V and J genes are TRBV5-1 and TRBJ2-2, with TRBD2 as a possible D gene (7 bases). Germline values: CDR1 SGHRS, CDR2 YFSETQ. Trimming removed 0 bases at V and 1 base at J, with 16 bases between. The CDR3 is 18 amino acids. The DNA of the CDR3 is TGCGCCAGCAGCTTGGGACCCGCCGGGGGGCGGAACACCGGGGAGCTGTTTTTT. It translates to CASSLGPAGGRNTGELFF.

In its sample, this clonotype was seen a few times. The CDR3: CASKGGQGEYNEQFF. In DNA, the CDR3 is TGTGCCAGCAAGGGGGGACAGGGGGAATACAATGAGCAGTTCTTC. V gene TRBV6-1 combines with J gene TRBJ2-1; TRBD1 agrees at 11 bases. Germline V gene data show CDR1 as MNHNS and CDR2 as SASEGT. The CDR3 is made up of 15 amino acids. V trimming: 7 bases; J trimming: 4 bases; junction bases outside the gene matches: 6.

Only a few counts were recorded for this clonotype. The rearrangement uses TRBV3-1 and TRBJ2-2, with 7 bases fitting TRBD2. The CDR3 is 16 residues long. V shed 4 bases, J shed 4 bases, and the junction held 9 bases outside the gene matches. Looked up from germline, CDR1 is LGHDT and CDR2 is YNNKEL (reference sequence). CDR3 sequence reads: CASSPRPGGGTGELFF. In DNA, the CDR3 is TGTGCCAGCAGCCCTCGCCCGGGGGGAGGCACCGGGGAGCTGTTTTTT.

This clonotype was counted between two and nine times. The chain links TRBV20-1 to TRBJ2-1; TRBD1 aligns across 7 bases. After removal of 0 bases from V and 6 bases from J, the junction contained 8 bases not matched to a gene. CDR1 and CDR2 (germline): DFQATT, SNEGSKA (reference sequence). The CDR3 is 15 amino acids. DNA for the CDR3: TGCAGTGCTAGAGATAACAGGGGACGCTCCAATGAGCAGTTCTTC. Translation: CSARDNRGRSNEQFF.

This clonotype was counted only a few times. The CDR3 bases are TGTGCCAGCAGCCAAGAATGGGGCGCTGGGGCCAACGTCCTGACTTTC. This codes for CASSQEWGAGANVLTF. The chain combines TRBV3-1 with TRBJ2-6, with D possibly TRBD1 on 5 matching bases. CDR1 is LGHDT and CDR2 is YNNKEL in the germline V gene (reference sequence). The CDR3 extends over 16 amino acids. The V gene lost 0 bases and the J gene lost 2 bases, with 8 bases spanning the gap. The entire variable domain, with the rest obtained from reference TRBV3-1 and TRBJ2-6, is as follows: DTAVSQTPKYLVTQMGNDKSIKCEQNLGHDTMYWYKQDSKKFLKIMFSYNNKELIINETVPNRFSPKSPDKAHLNLHINSLELGDSAVYFCASSQEWGAGANVLTFGAGSRLTVL.